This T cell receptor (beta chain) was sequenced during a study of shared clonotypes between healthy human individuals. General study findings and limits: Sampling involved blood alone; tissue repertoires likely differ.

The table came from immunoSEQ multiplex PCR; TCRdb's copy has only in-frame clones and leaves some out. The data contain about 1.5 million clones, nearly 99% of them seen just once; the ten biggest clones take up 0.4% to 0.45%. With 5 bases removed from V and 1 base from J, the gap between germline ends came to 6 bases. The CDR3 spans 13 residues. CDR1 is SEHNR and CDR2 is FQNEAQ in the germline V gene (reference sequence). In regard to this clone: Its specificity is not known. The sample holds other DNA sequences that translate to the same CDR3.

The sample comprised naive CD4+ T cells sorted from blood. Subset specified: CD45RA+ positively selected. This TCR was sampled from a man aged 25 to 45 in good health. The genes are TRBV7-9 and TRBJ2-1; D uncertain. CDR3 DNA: TGTGCCAGCAGCCTAAGTTCCTACAATGAGCAGTTCTTC. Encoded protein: CASSLSSYNEQFF.